The 21 T cell receptor beta chains in this list originate from one sample, sequenced in a study of blood T cells in healthy people across ages. The use of a sample-barcoded 5' primer and a J-beta primer mix characterized a second PCR of 7 to 11 cycles. TCRdb passed the 5' RACE reads through MiXCR, listing each CDR3 protein once. The table shows approximately 780,000 distinct CDR3 sequences, with 25% to 30% occurring only once. This sample also appeared in a second study, on T cells of mothers and their children.

Sequencing was performed on blood. These receptors were obtained from a boy between 10 and 17 years old in good health.

The chain combines TRBV20-1 with TRBJ2-1, with D maybe TRBD1 (5 bases). Germline assignment: CDR1 DFQATT and CDR2 SNEGSKA (reference sequence). The germline V and J ends were trimmed by 3 bases and 0 bases, with 9 bases remaining between them. The CDR3 totals 14 residues. CDR3 bases: TGCAGTGCTAGCGACAGAAGCTCCTACAATGAGCAGTTCTTC. It is translated as CSASDRSSYNEQFF.

The chain uses TRBV11-1 and TRBJ2-2; 7 positions match TRBD1. V was pared by 5 bases and J by 3 bases, with 21 bases of the junction left unmatched. CDR1 and CDR2 (germline): SGHAT, FQDESV (reference sequence). The CDR3 spans 20 residues. The CDR3 protein is CASSPARSDDRVKYTGELFF. In DNA form, the CDR3 reads TGTGCCAGCAGCCCAGCTCGCTCCGACGACAGGGTGAAGTACACCGGGGAGCTGTTTTTT.

The sample holds a few counts of this clonotype. This chain links TRBV27 with TRBJ2-3, with 9 nucleotides matching TRBD2. The germline V gene encodes CDR1 MNHEY and CDR2 SMNVEV (reference sequence). CDR3 length equals 18 residues. Germline trimming cut 5 bases from V and 0 bases from J; bases unmatched to any gene: 12. In DNA form, the CDR3 reads TGTGCCAGCAGTCCCCGAAGGGCTAGCGGGACTAGCACAGATACGCAGTATTTT. As protein: CASSPRRASGTSTDTQYF.

The chain joins TRBV12-3 or TRBV12-4 to TRBJ2-4, with D perhaps TRBD1 (6 bases). The CDR3 has 14 residues. V was pared by 6 bases and J by 8 bases, with 17 bases between. CDR3 region: CASRLQTGTHIQYF. CDR3 in DNA: TGTGCCAGCAGACTCCAGACAGGTACCCACATTCAGTACTTC.

This chain joins TRBV19 and TRBJ1-1; 8 bases line up with TRBD1. This CDR3 region has 15 residues. Trimming at V came to 5 bases and at J to 0 bases, leaving 5 bases not matched to a gene. Germline lookup yields CDR1 LNHDA and CDR2 SQIVND (reference sequence). The CDR3 region has the DNA TGTGCCAGTAGTGTAAGACAGGGGCTGAACACTGAAGCTTTCTTT. This codes for CASSVRQGLNTEAFF.

The chain carries TRBV18 and TRBJ1-1; 7 bases fit TRBD1. The germline V gene has CDR1 KGHSH and CDR2 LQKENI. V gave up 6 bases and J gave up 6 bases; unmatched junction bases: 7. The CDR3 is 13 amino acids. The CDR3 sequence: CASSLDRDSEAFF. DNA for the CDR3: TGTGCCAGCTCTCTTGACAGGGACTCTGAAGCTTTCTTT. Filled out from reference TRBV18 and TRBJ1-1, the complete variable domain reads NAGVMQNPRHLVRRRGQEARLRCSPMKGHSHVYWYRQLPEEGLKFMVYLQKENIIDESGMPKERFSAEFPKEGPSILRIQQVVRGDSAAYFCASSLDRDSEAFFGQGTRLTVV.

V gene TRBV20-1 combines with J gene TRBJ2-1; D is undetermined. Germline CDR1 DFQATT, CDR2 SNEGSKA (reference sequence). The V end was cut by 0 bases, the J end by 0 bases, with 15 bases between. The CDR3 is 17 residues long. The CDR3 sequence is CSAREPRAKRSYNEQFF. The CDR3 DNA reads TGCAGTGCTAGAGAGCCTCGGGCGAAACGCTCCTACAATGAGCAGTTCTTC.

J is TRBJ1-2 and V is TRBV18; D ambiguous. V was clipped by 2 bases and J by 5 bases, with 18 bases between them. Germline lookup yields CDR1 KGHSH and CDR2 LQKENI. The CDR3 is made up of 16 amino acids. The chain's CDR3 is CASSPSLGSSGYGYTF. In DNA form, the CDR3 reads TGTGCCAGCTCACCATCTTTGGGAAGTTCGGGGTATGGCTACACCTTC.

This chain uses TRBV6-2 or TRBV6-3 with TRBJ2-7; D perhaps matches TRBD1 (5 bases). Germline lookup yields CDR1 MNHEY and CDR2 SVGEGT. The germline V and J ends were trimmed by 6 bases and 5 bases, with 11 bases remaining between them. The CDR3 consists of 12 residues. In nucleotides, the CDR3 is TGTGCCAGCAGATCAGGGAACCACGAGCAGTACGTC. This gives the protein CASRSGNHEQYV.

The sample holds a few counts of this clonotype. The rearrangement links TRBV5-5 to TRBJ2-5, with 7 bases fitting TRBD1. The DNA end is a closer match to TRBJ2-1, so the J assignment may be wrong. Germline V gene sequence: CDR1 SGHKS, CDR2 YYEKEE (reference sequence). The CDR3 covers 14 residues. CDR3 loop: CASSPDTGVGEQFF. The CDR3 nucleotides are TGTGCCAGCAGCCCGGATACAGGGGTCGGTGAGCAGTTCTTC.

This clonotype has just a few counts. The chain carries TRBV3-1 and TRBJ2-4; 7 bases align to TRBD1. The CDR3 covers 13 residues. J was trimmed by 7 bases and V by 6 bases; bases with no gene match: 6. Germline V gene lookup returns CDR1 LGHDT and CDR2 YNNKEL (reference sequence). The CDR3 coding sequence is TGTGCCAGCAGTGGACAGGTGGGGAACATTCAGTACTTC. This gives the protein CASSGQVGNIQYF.

This chain uses TRBV20-1 with TRBJ1-5, with a tentative D call TRBD1 (5 bases). Trimming pared 5 bases from V and 4 bases from J, leaving 15 bases between. Germline CDR1 DFQATT, CDR2 SNEGSKA (reference sequence). The CDR3 runs 14 residues. The CDR3 here is CSAATDGGNQPQHF. The CDR3 coding sequence is TGCAGTGCTGCTACCGACGGGGGAAATCAGCCCCAGCATTTT.

The sample holds a few counts of this clonotype. The chain couples TRBV12-3 or TRBV12-4 to TRBJ2-3, with 13 bases lining up with TRBD2. The CDR3 is 16 amino acids. Trimming removed 5 bases from V and 9 bases from J; junction bases left unmatched: 11. CDR3 sequence reads: CASSRTSGGPLITQYF. The CDR3 DNA reads TGTGCCAGCAGTCGGACTAGCGGGGGCCCATTGATAACGCAGTATTTT.

The chain uses TRBV5-1 and TRBJ2-7; 9 bases fit TRBD2. The junction had 10 bases not matched to a gene; V was cut back by 3 bases and J by 0 bases. This CDR3 comprises 17 residues. Germline CDR1 is SGHRS and CDR2 is YFSETQ. The CDR3 coding sequence is TGCGCCAGCAGCTCTCCCGGGACTAGCTATAGCTCCTACGAGCAGTACTTC. Translated: CASSSPGTSYSSYEQYF.

The genes are TRBV5-1 and TRBJ2-7; TRBD2 aligns across 13 bases. The CDR3 length is 15 residues. Germline V lookup: CDR1 SGHRS, CDR2 YFSETQ. J lost 5 bases, V lost 4 bases, and 6 bases had no gene match. The CDR3 spells CASSPWTSGGNEQYF. For the CDR3, the DNA is TGCGCCAGCAGCCCCTGGACTAGCGGGGGAAACGAGCAGTACTTC. The full variable domain, completed using reference TRBV5-1 and TRBJ2-7, is KAGVTQTPRYLIKTRGQQVTLSCSPISGHRSVSWYQQTPGQGLQFLFEYFSETQRNKGNFPGRFSGRQFSNSRSEMNVSTLELGDSALYLCASSPWTSGGNEQYFGPGTRLTVT.

This clonotype was observed a few times. This sequence joins TRBV9 and TRBJ2-5; D tentatively reads TRBD1 or TRBD2 (6 bases each). Germline CDR1 SGDLS, CDR2 YYNGEE. The CDR3 sequence is 15 residues long. V was trimmed by 2 bases and J by 0 bases, leaving 11 bases between them. CDR3 protein: CASSVMGGNQETQYF. Written as DNA, the CDR3 is TGTGCCAGCAGCGTTATGGGGGGCAACCAAGAGACCCAGTACTTC.

The rearrangement joins TRBV5-6 to TRBJ1-2; D is uncertain. The CDR3 is 15 residues long. V lost 1 base, J lost 8 bases, and 18 bases lay in between. Germline V gives CDR1 SGHDT, CDR2 YYEEEE. The CDR3 nucleotides are TGTGCCAGCAGCTTGTGGTTGAGCGACGGAAGGGGCTACACCTTC. Translating it yields CASSLWLSDGRGYTF.

The J gene is TRBJ2-5, the V gene TRBV20-1; TRBD2 aligns across 9 bases. V lost 5 bases and J lost 5; bases outside the gene matches: 9. The CDR3 has 14 residues. The germline CDR1 and CDR2 sequences are DFQATT and SNEGSKA (reference sequence). The CDR3 is CSAVASGVWETQYF. CDR3 coding DNA: TGCAGTGCTGTTGCTAGCGGGGTGTGGGAGACCCAGTACTTC.

The J gene is TRBJ1-4, the V gene TRBV20-1; D not resolved. The germline gives CDR1 DFQATT, CDR2 SNEGSKA (reference sequence). The CDR3 runs 13 residues. Deletions cut 6 bases from V and 7 bases from J, with 15 bases between. CDR3 region: CSAAETNSEKLFF. The CDR3 DNA is TGCAGTGCCGCGGAGACAAACAGTGAAAAACTGTTTTTT.

This chain uses TRBV4-2 with TRBJ1-3, with 7 positions matching TRBD1. The CDR3 has 16 amino acids. Germline V CDR1 and CDR2: LGHNA, YNFKEQ. V dropped 0 bases and J dropped 6; count of bases not matched to a gene: 8. CDR3: CASSQDIRTGENTIYF. The CDR3 DNA reads as TGTGCCAGCAGCCAAGATATTAGAACAGGGGAAAACACCATATATTTT.

V usage is TRBV29-1 and J usage is TRBJ1-5; a weak D match, TRBD1 (5 bases). Trimming left V 1 base short and J 5 bases short, with 12 bases between. Per germline, CDR1 SQVTM and CDR2 ANQGSEA. CDR3 length: 14 amino acids. CDR3 coding DNA: TGCAGCGTTGAAGGATCCGGGGCGGATCAGCCCCAGCATTTT. Protein product: CSVEGSGADQPQHF.